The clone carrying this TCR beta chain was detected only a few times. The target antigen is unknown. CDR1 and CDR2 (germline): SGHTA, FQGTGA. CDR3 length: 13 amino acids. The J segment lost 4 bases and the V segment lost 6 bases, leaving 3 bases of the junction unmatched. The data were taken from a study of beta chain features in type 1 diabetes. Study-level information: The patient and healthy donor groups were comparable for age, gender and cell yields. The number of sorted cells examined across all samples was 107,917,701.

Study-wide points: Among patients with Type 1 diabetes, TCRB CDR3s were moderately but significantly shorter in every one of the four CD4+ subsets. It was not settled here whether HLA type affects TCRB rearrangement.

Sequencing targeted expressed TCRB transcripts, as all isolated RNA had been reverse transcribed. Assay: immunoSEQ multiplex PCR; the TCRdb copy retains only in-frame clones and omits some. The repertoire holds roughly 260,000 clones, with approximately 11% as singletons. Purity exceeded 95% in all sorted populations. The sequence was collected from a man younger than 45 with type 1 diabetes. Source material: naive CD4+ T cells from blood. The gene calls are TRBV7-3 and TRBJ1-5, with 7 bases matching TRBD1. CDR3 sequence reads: CASSPGGNQPQHF. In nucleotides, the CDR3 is TGTGCCAGCAGTCCAGGGGGTAATCAGCCCCAGCATTTT.